This T cell receptor (beta chain) originates from a study of blood T cell repertoires in COVID-19 (dated by TCRdb to between 2020 and 2021). About the investigation overall: Collaborator samples came from the United States, Italy and Spain and covered acute and convalescent phases of COVID-19. Nearly every sample came with metadata listing a de-identified subject ID, COVID-19 status, age in years and sex. The material from the prospective study consisted of cDNA or gDNA derived from T cells, B-cell-depleted T cells, or PBMCs. Deeply sampled blood TCRbeta repertoires from subjects exposed to, actively infected with, or recovered from COVID-19 were included in the dataset. Where HLA class I and class II types were available, the types were taken from metadata supplied by the sample provider, not from assay-based typing. The samples were drawn from two sources: the first 160 participants of the ongoing ImmuneRACE study, and 1,000 to 1,500 subjects contributed by 6 global collaborators. The repertoires were released in a freely available public database meant as a resource for research on the immune response to SARS-CoV-2. Points the paper makes about the study in general: The quantity of clinical and demographic metadata differed by source and by participant and was supplied without curation.

A second Seattle source provided samples from volunteer blood donors who had recovered from COVID-19. Whole blood was collected in K2EDTA tubes by collaborating institutions according to the institutions' own protocols. For TCRbeta analysis, collaborator samples were shipped as frozen whole blood, as isolated PBMCs, or as DNA extracted from either sample type. TCRbeta CDR3 regions were amplified from genomic DNA by means of the immunoSEQ Assay, a bias-controlled multiplex PCR. Per the source publication's procedure: Nucleated cell counts per sample were estimated from amplification of reference gene primers within the assay. To quantify the absolute abundance of each unique TCRbeta CDR3 rearrangement, sequence reads were collapsed and filtered. For each sample, productive Simpson clonality was calculated as the square root of Simpson's diversity index over productive rearrangements. Held by TCRdb, this immuneACCESS table contains in-frame sequences only and omits some clones. Under half of the omission traces to an unresolved V gene where checked; the cause of the rest is unknown. The V and J calls and clone size were taken over from that table, and D and trimming were inferred from the DNA. The sample yields a few hundred thousand clones; more than 75% were counted once. Over 7.5% of the sample is in the top ten clones.

A remark on this clone: Its antigen is still unknown. No clone much larger than this one lies a single base away; base qualities are absent.

This receptor was identified in a man aged 40-50 years who had recovered from COVID-19. Sequencing was performed on peripheral blood.

This receptor has the CDR3 CASSESRGGRRETQYF. The DNA is as follows: TGCGCCAGCAGTGAGTCGCGGGGGGGGCGACGAGAGACCCAGTACTTC. The chain joins TRBV10-2 to TRBJ2-5; 9 central nucleotides agree with TRBD2. The CDR3, from cysteine to phenylalanine, totals 16 residues. The CDR3 DNA has 48 bases and is translated from base 1. V loses 0 bases at its end and J loses 4 bases; junction bases beyond the gene matches: 6. As encoded in the germline V gene, CDR1 is WSHSY while CDR2 is SAAADI.